This T cell receptor (beta chain) was obtained from a study of regulatory T cells in long-lasting Graves disease. Library construction for TCR beta used iRepertoire HTBI primers and Arm-PCR of CDR3 regions. TCRdb re-derived calls from the multiplex PCR reads in MiXCR, one entry per CDR3 protein. The table has 520,000 or so distinct CDR3 sequences, around 12% seen once. The germline V gene has CDR1 KGHDR and CDR2 SFDVKD. The CDR3 totals 15 residues. V dropped 4 bases and J dropped 3; count of bases not matched to a gene: 5. This clonotype was counted between two and nine times. Time point described: newly diagnosed GD, antithyroid drugs for less than 3 months. With RNA extracted from PBMCs as input, the TCR library was made. These same data were also listed under a study on T cells in Graves' hyperthyroidism and ophthalmopathy.

This clonotype was sampled from a woman in her 30s with Graves disease. The specimen was peripheral blood mononuclear cells (PBMCs), collected at new diagnosis, from a patient treated with antithyroid drugs. The chain uses TRBV24-1 and TRBJ1-1; 9 nucleotides match TRBD1. CDR3 region: CATSDSTGGYTEAFF. Written as DNA, the CDR3 is TGTGCCACCAGTGACTCGACAGGGGGGTACACTGAAGCTTTCTTT.